The 23 T cell receptor beta chains presented below share a single source sample, sequenced in a study of blood T cell repertoires in COVID-19. The table came from immunoSEQ multiplex PCR; TCRdb's copy has only in-frame clones and leaves some out. The sample includes 360,000 or so clones, around nine tenths of them seen just once. Sequencing input: PBMCs or T cells enriched from blood (not recorded which). The receptors were gathered from a woman in her thirties who had been exposed to COVID-19.

The chain joins TRBV29-1 to TRBJ2-2, with TRBD1 matching 7 bases. Per the germline V gene, CDR1 is SQVTM and CDR2 is ANQGSEA. The CDR3 covers 14 residues. V was clipped by 5 bases and J by 2 bases; unmatched bases: 5. The CDR3 is CSVRGQFNTGELFF. The CDR3 bases are TGCAGCGTTAGGGGGCAGTTCAACACCGGGGAGCTGTTTTTT.

The V call is TRBV15, the J call TRBJ2-7; 7 nucleotides match TRBD2. The CDR3 is 15 amino acids. The junction had 7 bases not matched to a gene; V was cut back by 2 bases and J by 3 bases. Germline CDR1 LNHNV, CDR2 YYDKDF (reference sequence). DNA for the CDR3: TGTGCCACCAGCAGATCGGGGACTACCAACTACGAGCAGTACTTC. Protein product: CATSRSGTTNYEQYF.

V and J are TRBV28 and TRBJ1-5; D not certain. Between the trimmed V and J ends, which lost 6 bases and 4 bases, there was a span of 13 bases. The CDR3 totals 14 residues. Germline loops: CDR1 MDHEN, CDR2 SYDVKM. The CDR3 DNA follows: TGTGCCAGCAGATATGCGTCGGGGAATCAGCCCCAGCATTTT. Encoded protein: CASRYASGNQPQHF.

The rearrangement joins TRBV6-5 to TRBJ2-5, with D unresolved. The germline gives CDR1 MNHEY, CDR2 SVGAGI. This CDR3 region has 14 residues. V was clipped by 5 bases and J by 5 bases, with 15 bases between them. The CDR3 DNA follows: TGTGCCAGCAGTCCCCCAGTTCCATCGGAGACCCAGTACTTC. The encoded protein is CASSPPVPSETQYF.

J is TRBJ2-5 and V is TRBV28; D is uncertain. V lost 5 bases, J lost 5 bases, and 12 bases lay in between. The CDR3 runs to 13 residues. Germline-derived CDR1 and CDR2 are MDHEN and SYDVKM. The CDR3, as DNA: TGTGCCAGCAGTCTCCCCGACGGGGAGACCCAGTACTTC. It specifies CASSLPDGETQYF.

The chain has TRBV11-2 and TRBJ2-3, with D possibly being TRBD1 (5 bases). Between the trimmed V and J ends, which lost 6 bases and 3 bases, there was a span of 7 bases. Germline loops: CDR1 SGHAT, CDR2 FQNNGV. This CDR3 comprises 12 residues. The CDR3 DNA reads as TGTGCCAGCAGGACAGTTACAGATACGCAGTATTTT. It translates to CASRTVTDTQYF.

This clone showed up just once. The chain is built from TRBV20-1 and TRBJ2-7; D ambiguous. The CDR3 has 11 residues. Looked up from germline, CDR1 is DFQATT and CDR2 is SNEGSKA (reference sequence). V lost 5 bases to trimming and J lost 4 bases, with 9 bases between them. CDR3: CSAYVRYEQYF. The CDR3 DNA reads as TGCAGTGCTTATGTGAGGTACGAGCAGTACTTC.

The chain links TRBV4-1 to TRBJ2-5, with a possible D match to TRBD2 (6 bases). Trimming stripped 0 bases from V and 5 bases from J, with 16 bases between. The CDR3 length is 16 residues. Germline CDR1 reads MGHRA; CDR2 reads YSYEKL. Here the CDR3 reads CASSQDAGPQAETQYF. DNA for the CDR3: TGCGCCAGCAGCCAAGATGCGGGACCCCAGGCGGAGACCCAGTACTTC.

The rearrangement joins TRBV11-2 to TRBJ2-7; TRBD2 matches at 10 bases. The CDR3 loop spans 14 amino acids. Germline CDR1 and CDR2: SGHAT and FQNNGV. The trim removed 5 bases at V and 6 bases at J, leaving 7 bases unmatched. CDR3 protein: CASSLGVAGGEQYF. The DNA of the CDR3 is TGTGCCAGCAGCCTGGGAGTAGCGGGAGGCGAGCAGTACTTC.

The genes are TRBV27 and TRBJ1-5; D may be TRBD1 (6 bases). V was trimmed by 4 bases and J by 0 bases, leaving 10 bases between them. The CDR3 consists of 15 residues. Germline CDR1 reads MNHEY; CDR2 reads SMNVEV (reference sequence). CDR3 coding DNA: TGTGCCAGCAGTTGGCAGGGACATAGCAATCAGCCCCAGCATTTT. This encodes CASSWQGHSNQPQHF.

This clone appeared once. The chain uses TRBV5-1 and TRBJ2-1, with a possible D match to TRBD2 (5 bases). This CDR3 contains 15 residues. In germline, CDR1 is SGHRS, CDR2 YFSETQ. V lost 4 bases and J 0 bases, leaving 11 bases between the germline ends. The chain's CDR3 is CASSAGLSSYNEQFF. As DNA, the CDR3 is TGCGCCAGCAGCGCGGGCCTTAGCTCCTACAATGAGCAGTTCTTC.

The chain links TRBV5-6 to TRBJ2-7, with D tentatively TRBD2 (5 bases). The CDR3 covers 12 residues. The V and J ends lost 0 bases and 6 bases respectively, with 7 bases between them. Germline CDR1 SGHDT, CDR2 YYEEEE. The CDR3 spells CASSLGESEQYF. Here the CDR3 DNA reads TGTGCCAGCAGCTTGGGGGAGAGCGAGCAGTACTTC.

The chain links TRBV14 to TRBJ2-7; 7 bases align to TRBD2. The length of the CDR3 is 16 residues. After removal of 4 bases from V and 7 bases from J, the junction contained 16 bases not matched to a gene. The germline CDR1 and CDR2 sequences are SGHDN and FVKESK. The chain's CDR3 is CASSRPGAGDRQEQYF. As DNA, the CDR3 is TGTGCCAGCAGCCGTCCTGGTGCGGGAGACCGTCAAGAGCAGTACTTC.

The V call is TRBV2, the J call TRBJ1-3; 10 bases are a match to TRBD1. The CDR3 totals 16 residues. Trimming removed 6 bases from V and 3 bases from J; junction bases left unmatched: 8. Per germline, CDR1 SNHLY and CDR2 FYNNEI. CDR3 protein: CASSLRGQGGGNTIYF. DNA for the CDR3: TGTGCCAGCAGCCTACGTGGACAGGGGGGTGGAAACACCATATATTTT. Supplemented by reference TRBV2 and TRBJ1-3, the full variable domain reads EPEVTQTPSHQVTQMGQEVILRCVPISNHLYFYWYRQILGQKVEFLVSFYNNEISEKSEIFDDQFSVERPDGSNFTLKIRSTKLEDSAMYFCASSLRGQGGGNTIYFGEGSWLTVV.

J is TRBJ2-7 and V is TRBV5-6; D is possibly TRBD1 (6 bases). V shed 4 bases and J shed 2 bases, with 13 bases lying between them. Germline-derived CDR1 and CDR2 are SGHDT and YYEEEE. The CDR3 totals 14 residues. The CDR3: CASSPGQTTYEQYF. CDR3 nucleotide sequence: TGTGCCAGCAGCCCCGGACAGACCACCTACGAGCAGTACTTC.

The chain links TRBV24-1 to TRBJ1-2; TRBD1 might be the D (6 bases). This CDR3 spans 13 amino acids. Trimming removed 4 bases at V and 6 bases at J, with 11 bases between. CDR1 and CDR2 (germline): KGHDR, SFDVKD. CDR3 bases: TGTGCCACCAGTGACAGGGGAAGGGATGGCTACACCTTC. Its protein product is CATSDRGRDGYTF.

The CDR3 protein is CASRDRGLHQPQHF. The CDR3 coding sequence is TGTGCCAGCCGGGACAGGGGTTTACATCAGCCCCAGCATTTT. This sequence joins TRBV19 and TRBJ1-5, with 10 bases fitting TRBD1. CDR3 length: 14 amino acids. Trimming cost V 9 bases and J 5 bases; bases outside gene matches: 7. Germline V gene lookup returns CDR1 LNHDA and CDR2 SQIVND (reference sequence).

This clone was observed once. CDR3 nucleotides: TGCGCCAGCAGTGCCAGGGATGGACACGATGGCTACACCTTC. This gives the protein CASSARDGHDGYTF. The chain couples TRBV10-1 to TRBJ1-2, with D possibly being TRBD1 (5 bases). V lost 4 bases, J lost 6 bases, and 15 bases lay in between. The CDR3 has 14 residues. Germline V CDR1 and CDR2: WNHNN, SYGVQD (reference sequence).

V is TRBV30 and J is TRBJ1-4; no definite D call. Germline V lookup: CDR1 GTSNPN, CDR2 SVGIG (reference sequence). The CDR3 has 14 residues. With 0 bases removed from V and 8 bases from J, the gap between germline ends came to 13 bases. CDR3 loop: CAWSVRGIGEKLFF. The CDR3 region has the DNA TGTGCCTGGAGTGTACGAGGGATAGGAGAAAAACTGTTTTTT.

V gene TRBV5-1 combines with J gene TRBJ1-1; 7 bases agree with TRBD1. Germline lookup yields CDR1 SGHRS and CDR2 YFSETQ. V lost 4 bases and J lost 4; bases outside the gene matches: 10. The CDR3 consists of 15 residues. The CDR3: CASSMTTGTTTEAFF. The CDR3 region has the DNA TGCGCCAGCAGCATGACGACAGGGACGACCACTGAAGCTTTCTTT.

CDR3 amino acids: CASSQGAAFF. The CDR3 coding sequence is TGTGCCAGCAGCCAAGGGGCTGCTTTCTTT. The rearrangement uses TRBV3-1 (or the pseudogene TRBV3-2) and TRBJ1-1; D gene ambiguous. The CDR3 sequence is 10 residues long. Germline loops: CDR1 LGHDT, CDR2 YNNKEL (reference sequence). V lost 1 base and J lost 11, with 5 bases in between.

The V call is TRBV5-8, the J call TRBJ2-1; TRBD2 matches at 9 bases. V lost 1 base, J lost 5 bases, and 10 bases stayed unmatched. Germline V gene lookup returns CDR1 SGHTS and CDR2 YDEGEE. This CDR3 comprises 17 residues. CDR3 DNA: TGTGCCAGCAGCTTGTGGAGATTAGCGGGAGAACACAATGAGCAGTTCTTC. It yields the protein CASSLWRLAGEHNEQFF.

V gene TRBV28 combines with J gene TRBJ1-5; tentatively, D is TRBD1 (5 bases). The CDR3 is 14 residues long. Germline CDR1 and CDR2: MDHEN and SYDVKM. Deletions cut 1 base from V and 6 bases from J, with 10 bases between. CDR3: CASSLSQGLQPQHF. CDR3 in DNA: TGTGCCAGCAGTTTATCTCAGGGTCTTCAGCCCCAGCATTTT.